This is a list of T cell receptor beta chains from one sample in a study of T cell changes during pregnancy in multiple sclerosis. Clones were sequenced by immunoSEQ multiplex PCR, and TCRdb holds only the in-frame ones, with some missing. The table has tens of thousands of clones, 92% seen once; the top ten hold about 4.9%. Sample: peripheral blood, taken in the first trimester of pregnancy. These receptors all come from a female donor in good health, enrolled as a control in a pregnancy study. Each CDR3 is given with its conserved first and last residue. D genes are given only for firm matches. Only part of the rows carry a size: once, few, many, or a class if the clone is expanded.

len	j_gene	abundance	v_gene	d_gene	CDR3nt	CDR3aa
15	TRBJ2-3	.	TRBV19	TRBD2	TGTGCCAGTAGCCAGACTAGCGGTAGCACAGATACGCAGTATTTT	CASSQTSGSTDTQYF
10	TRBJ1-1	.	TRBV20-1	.	TGCAGTGCTAGAGATCTGGAAGCTTTCTTT	CSARDLEAFF
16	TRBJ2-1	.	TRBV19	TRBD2	TGTGCCACGACTAATCTGGGGGGGGTTTCACACAATGAGCAGTTCTTC	CATTNLGGVSHNEQFF
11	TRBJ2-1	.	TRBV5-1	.	TGCGCCAGCAGTTCAAACAATGAGCAGTTCTTC	CASSSNNEQFF
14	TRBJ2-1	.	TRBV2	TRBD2	TGTGCCAGCAGTGTCTTAGGGGAGGGAAATGAGCAGTTCTTC	CASSVLGEGNEQFF
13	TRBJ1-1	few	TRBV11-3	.	TGTGCCAGCAGCTTAGAAGAGTCGCGTGAAGCTTTCTTT	CASSLEESREAFF
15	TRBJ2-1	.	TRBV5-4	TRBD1	TGTGCCAGCAGCCTGCGACAGGGGGCCTACAATGAGCAGTTCTTC	CASSLRQGAYNEQFF
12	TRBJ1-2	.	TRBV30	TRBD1	TGTGCCTGGGGGACAGGGGGCTATGGCTACACCTTC	CAWGTGGYGYTF
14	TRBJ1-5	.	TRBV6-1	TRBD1	TGTGCCACCTGGCGGGCAGGGGGAAATCAGCCCCAGCATTTT	CATWRAGGNQPQHF
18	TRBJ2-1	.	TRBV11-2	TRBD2	TGTGCCAGCAGCTTAGAGATGCCTAGCGGGGGGGTTAACAATGAGCAGTTCTTC	CASSLEMPSGGVNNEQFF
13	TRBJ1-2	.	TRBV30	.	TGTGCCTGGAGTGTAGGAGGCCTCTATGGCTACACCTTC	CAWSVGGLYGYTF
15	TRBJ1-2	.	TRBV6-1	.	TGTGCCAGCGTCGCGGGGTCGGGCAAAAACTATGGCTACACCTTC	CASVAGSGKNYGYTF
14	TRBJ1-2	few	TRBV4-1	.	TGCGCCAGCAGCCAAGATGAGGGCAGCTATGGCTACACCTTC	CASSQDEGSYGYTF
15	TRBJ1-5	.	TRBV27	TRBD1	TGTGCCAGCAGTTTTGAGGGACAGGCTGATCAGCCCCAGCATTTT	CASSFEGQADQPQHF
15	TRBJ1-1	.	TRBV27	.	TGTGCCAGCAGTAAGAGACAGGCCGGAGACACTGAAGCTTTCTTT	CASSKRQAGDTEAFF
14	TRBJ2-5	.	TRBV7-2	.	TGTGCCAGCAGCTTATGGGCAGGGCCGGAGACCCAGTACTTC	CASSLWAGPETQYF
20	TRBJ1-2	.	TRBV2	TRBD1	TGTGCCAGTACGGAAAACCGGGACAGTCAACGTCGGATTGCTAACTATGGCTACACCTTC	CASTENRDSQRRIANYGYTF
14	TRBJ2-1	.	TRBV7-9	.	TGTGCCAGCAGCACCGGGCCCCTAGAGGGTGAGCAGTTCTTC	CASSTGPLEGEQFF
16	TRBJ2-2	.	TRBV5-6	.	TGTGCCAGCAGCTTGGGACAGTTTATTCCCACGGGGGAGCTGTTTTTT	CASSLGQFIPTGELFF
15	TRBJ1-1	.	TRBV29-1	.	TGCAGCGTCGACCACGTACTAGGGAGTTCCACTGAAGCTTTCTTT	CSVDHVLGSSTEAFF
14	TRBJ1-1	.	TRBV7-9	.	TGTGCCAGCAGCTTAATGAACGGGAACACTGAAGCTTTCTTT	CASSLMNGNTEAFF
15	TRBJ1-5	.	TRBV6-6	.	TGTGCCAGCAGTCCCGTTGGGGGGGGCAGACAGCCCCAGCATTTT	CASSPVGGGRQPQHF
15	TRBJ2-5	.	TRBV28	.	TGTGCCAGCAGCTTAGGGGGGTGGGGTCAAGAGACCCAGTACTTC	CASSLGGWGQETQYF
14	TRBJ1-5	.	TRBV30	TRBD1	TGTGCCTGGAGTGTCCAGGGGGGCAGTCAGCCCCAGCATTTT	CAWSVQGGSQPQHF
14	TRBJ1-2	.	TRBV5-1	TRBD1	TGCGCCAGCAGCTTGAACGGACAGGGGAATGGCTACACCTTC	CASSLNGQGNGYTF
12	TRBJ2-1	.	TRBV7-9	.	TGTGCCAGCAGCGGACATCGCAATGAGCAGTTCTTC	CASSGHRNEQFF
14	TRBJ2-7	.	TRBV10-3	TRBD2	TGTGCCATCAGCCCGGCGGGAGGGCTATACGAGCAGTACTTC	CAISPAGGLYEQYF
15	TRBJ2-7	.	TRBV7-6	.	TGTGCCAGCAGCTTAGGGACGAGGGAAGGGGGCGAGCAGTACTTC	CASSLGTREGGEQYF
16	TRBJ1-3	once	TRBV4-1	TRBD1	TGCGCCAGCCGGGATAGACAGGGGTTATCTGGAAACACCATATATTTT	CASRDRQGLSGNTIYF
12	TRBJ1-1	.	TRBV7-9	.	TGTGCCAGCAGCTTAGGGGACAATGAAGCTTTCTTT	CASSLGDNEAFF